This TCR beta chain was retrieved from a study of identical twins. All of the donors were Caucasians in good health. Study results and caveats: Carriage of fewer insertions was seen in abundant cord blood beta clonotypes, whereas memory repertoires showed none.

TCRdb re-derived calls from the 5' RACE reads in MiXCR, one entry per CDR3 protein. The table shows 470,000 or so distinct CDR3 sequences, with around 24% occurring only once. V gave up 7 bases and J gave up 2 bases, with 15 bases separating them. The CDR3 loop spans 15 amino acids. Looked up from germline, CDR1 is MNHNS and CDR2 is SASEGT. As concerns this clonotype: Its antigen is undetermined.

The sample was also linked to a second study, of T cells expressing NK-cell markers.

Sample: CD4+ T cells sorted from blood. The genes are TRBV6-1 and TRBJ1-5; D call uncertain. The clonotype comes from a young woman in good health. Here the CDR3 reads CASTPSGPGNQPQHF. CDR3 nucleotide sequence: TGTGCCAGCACCCCCTCGGGTCCCGGCAATCAGCCCCAGCATTTT.